This T cell receptor beta chain originates from a study of blood T cell repertoires in COVID-19. V was cut by 3 bases and J by 6 bases, with 15 bases left in between. The CDR3 is 14 residues long. In germline, CDR1 is SGHRS, CDR2 YFSETQ. Original processing methods: The assay estimated nucleated cells by amplifying reference gene primers. The data were produced by immunoSEQ multiplex PCR, yet TCRdb's version contains in-frame clones alone and is incomplete. From that table come the V and J calls and clone size; the DNA was used to work out D and trimming. The table records some 200,000 clones, approximately 90% of them present only once.

The V and J genes are TRBV5-1 and TRBJ1-1; no firm D call. This TCR was sampled from a man older than 75 with acute or convalescent COVID-19. The sample comprised peripheral blood. The CDR3 spells CASSWTTAGAEAFF. The CDR3 bases are TGCGCCAGCAGCTGGACCACGGCGGGAGCTGAAGCTTTCTTT. The whole variable domain, remainder taken from reference TRBV5-1 and TRBJ1-1, is KAGVTQTPRYLIKTRGQQVTLSCSPISGHRSVSWYQQTPGQGLQFLFEYFSETQRNKGNFPGRFSGRQFSNSRSEMNVSTLELGDSALYLCASSWTTAGAEAFFGQGTRLTVV.